The 3 T cell receptor beta chains reported below all come from one sample, sequenced in a study of blood T cell repertoires in COVID-19. Repertoires were generated with immunoSEQ multiplex PCR, while TCRdb's copy carries only in-frame clones and drops some. This sample has about 210,000 clones, with just over 90% found just once. Sequencing was done on a sample of peripheral blood. The receptors were sampled from a man aged 30 to 39 with acute or convalescent COVID-19.

The genes are TRBV3-1 (or the pseudogene TRBV3-2) and TRBJ1-1, with TRBD1 identical over 8 bases. CDR1 and CDR2 from the germline V gene are LGHDT and YNNKEL (reference sequence). The CDR3 has 14 residues. Germline trimming cut 2 bases from V and 7 bases from J; bases unmatched to any gene: 6. CDR3 amino acids: CASSQHGQGHEAFF. As DNA, the CDR3 is TGTGCCAGCAGCCAACATGGACAGGGCCATGAAGCTTTCTTT.

This clone was observed a few times. The chain joins TRBV27 to TRBJ2-7; TRBD2 matches at 10 bases. Germline-derived CDR1 and CDR2 are MNHEY and SMNVEV (reference sequence). The V and J ends lost 3 bases and 7 bases, in that order; junction bases with no gene match: 18. The CDR3 consists of 18 residues. CDR3 nucleotides: TGTGCCAGCAGTTTCCCTGCGCTAGCGGGAGTTGGGGTAGGGGAGCAGTACTTC. Its protein is CASSFPALAGVGVGEQYF.

The gene calls are TRBV3-1 (or the pseudogene TRBV3-2) and TRBJ2-7, with TRBD2 matching 9 bases. This CDR3 contains 17 residues. With 1 base clipped from V and 3 bases from J, the junction kept 10 bases outside the gene matches. Per germline, CDR1 LGHDT and CDR2 YNNKEL (reference sequence). Here the CDR3 reads CASSQGFGGRGGYEQYF. The CDR3 DNA sequence: TGTGCCAGCAGCCAAGGATTCGGCGGGCGGGGGGGCTACGAGCAGTACTTC.